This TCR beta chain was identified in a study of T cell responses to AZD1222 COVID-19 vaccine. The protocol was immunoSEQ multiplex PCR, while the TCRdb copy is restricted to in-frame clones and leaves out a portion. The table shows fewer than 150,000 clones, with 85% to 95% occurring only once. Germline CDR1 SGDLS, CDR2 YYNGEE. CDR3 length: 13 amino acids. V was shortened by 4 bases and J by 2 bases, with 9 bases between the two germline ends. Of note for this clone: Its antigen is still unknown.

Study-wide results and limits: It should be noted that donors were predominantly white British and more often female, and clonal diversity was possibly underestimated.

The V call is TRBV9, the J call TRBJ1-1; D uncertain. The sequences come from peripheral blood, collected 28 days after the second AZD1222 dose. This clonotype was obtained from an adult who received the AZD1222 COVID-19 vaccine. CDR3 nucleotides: TGTGCCAGCAGCACCTTGCAAAACACTGAAGCTTTCTTT. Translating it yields CASSTLQNTEAFF.